This T cell receptor (beta chain) appears in the sequencing data of a study of blood T cell repertoires in COVID-19 (dated by TCRdb to the early 2020s). Notes on the research overall: Samples from collaborators originated in the United States, Italy and Spain and spanned both the acute and convalescent phases of COVID-19. Where available, HLA class I and class II types were taken from metadata supplied by the sample provider and were not determined by assay-based typing. Deeply sampled blood TCRbeta repertoires from subjects exposed to, actively infected with, or recovered from COVID-19 were included in the dataset. The repertoires were made available in a free public database intended to serve as a resource for research on the immune response to SARS-CoV-2. A de-identified subject ID, COVID-19 status, age in years and sex were almost always included in the sample metadata. The prospective study material was composed of cDNA or gDNA derived from T cells, B-cell-depleted T cells, or PBMCs. Samples were obtained from the ongoing ImmuneRACE study (first 160 participants) and from 1,200 or so subjects provided by 6 global collaborators. The study at large found these results: The amount of clinical and demographic metadata varied by source and participant and was provided uncurated.

There are 13 amino acids in the CDR3, from cysteine to phenylalanine inclusive. Kept here is only the CDR3 DNA, which spans 39 bases and is read in frame from base 1. From a lookup of the germline V gene, CDR1 and CDR2 are SGHRS and YFSETQ. V gives up 5 bases and J gives up 4 bases, and the segment between their germline ends measures 12 bases. As regards this clone: It has no known antigen specificity. No base quality information exists; no much larger clone differs at one position.

TCRbeta CDR3 regions were amplified from genomic DNA using the immunoSEQ Assay, a bias-controlled multiplex PCR. As for the authors' bioinformatics: Within the assay, amplification of reference gene primers was used to estimate how many nucleated cells each sample contained. To quantify the absolute abundance of each unique TCRbeta CDR3 rearrangement, sequence reads were collapsed and filtered. For each sample, productive Simpson clonality was calculated by taking the square root of Simpson's diversity index across productive rearrangements. In its TCRdb copy, this immuneACCESS table keeps in-frame sequences only and misses some clones. Where compared with another copy, unresolved V genes explain less than half of these, and the others have no known cause. V and J calls and clone size are copied from that table; D and trimming were computed from the DNA. This sample holds about 59,000 clones; roughly nine tenths were observed only once. Clones ranked in the top ten supply about 9.1% of the sample.

Whole blood was collected in K2EDTA tubes by collaborating institutions according to the institutions' own protocols. For TCRbeta analysis, collaborator samples were shipped as frozen whole blood, as isolated PBMCs, or as DNA extracted from either sample type. This clonotype was sampled from a human donor in a cohort sampled during active COVID-19. Sequencing used peripheral blood. The sequence joins TRBV5-1 to TRBJ1-1, and the D gene may be TRBD1, 6 bases matching. The sequence in DNA is TGCGCCAGCAGGGAAACAGGGACCACTGAAGCTTTCTTT. This sequence encodes CASRETGTTEAFF.